This T cell receptor beta chain comes out of a study of blood T cell repertoires in COVID-19. Measured with immunoSEQ multiplex PCR; TCRdb has only the in-frame clones, and not every one. The sample holds over 70,000 clones; about 90% are singletons and the top ten take around 10%. The CDR3 sequence is 17 residues long. Germline lookup yields CDR1 MDHEN and CDR2 SYDVKM. The V segment lost 8 bases and the J segment 4 bases; nucleotides outside the gene matches: 14. The receptor was isolated from a man older than 75 with acute or convalescent COVID-19. The sequencing input was peripheral blood. The rearrangement uses TRBV28 and TRBJ2-1; the match to TRBD2 covers 10 bases. This CDR3 is CASPPSLAGGSYNEQFF. The CDR3 DNA reads as TGTGCCAGCCCCCCAAGTTTAGCGGGAGGATCTTACAATGAGCAGTTCTTC. The variable domain in full, with the rest retrieved from reference TRBV28 and TRBJ2-1, is DVKVTQSSRYLVKRTGEKVFLECVQDMDHENMFWYRQDPGLGLRLIYFSYDVKMKEKGDIPEGYSVSREKKERFSLILESASTNQTSMYLCASPPSLAGGSYNEQFFGPGTRLTVL.